One TCR beta chain is described in this entry. Germline V CDR1 and CDR2: LNHDA, SQIVND (reference sequence). Trimming cost V 0 bases and J 7 bases, with 13 bases left between them. This CDR3 contains 15 residues. The protocol was immunoSEQ multiplex PCR, while the TCRdb copy is restricted to in-frame clones and leaves out a portion. Of about 180,000 clones in the sample, about 85% were seen once. The data originate from a study of blood T cell repertoires in COVID-19. The wider study: Sites in the United States, Italy and Spain provided acute and convalescent COVID-19 samples. The cDNA or gDNA used as material had been derived from T cells, B-cell-depleted T cells, or PBMCs.

This clonotype was sampled from a woman aged 80 or over with acute or convalescent COVID-19. What was sequenced was peripheral blood. V usage is TRBV19 and J usage is TRBJ1-5, with TRBD1 as a possible D gene (5 bases). Here the CDR3 reads CASSIEEGEKQPQHF. The CDR3 DNA reads TGTGCCAGTAGTATAGAGGAAGGGGAAAAGCAGCCCCAGCATTTT.